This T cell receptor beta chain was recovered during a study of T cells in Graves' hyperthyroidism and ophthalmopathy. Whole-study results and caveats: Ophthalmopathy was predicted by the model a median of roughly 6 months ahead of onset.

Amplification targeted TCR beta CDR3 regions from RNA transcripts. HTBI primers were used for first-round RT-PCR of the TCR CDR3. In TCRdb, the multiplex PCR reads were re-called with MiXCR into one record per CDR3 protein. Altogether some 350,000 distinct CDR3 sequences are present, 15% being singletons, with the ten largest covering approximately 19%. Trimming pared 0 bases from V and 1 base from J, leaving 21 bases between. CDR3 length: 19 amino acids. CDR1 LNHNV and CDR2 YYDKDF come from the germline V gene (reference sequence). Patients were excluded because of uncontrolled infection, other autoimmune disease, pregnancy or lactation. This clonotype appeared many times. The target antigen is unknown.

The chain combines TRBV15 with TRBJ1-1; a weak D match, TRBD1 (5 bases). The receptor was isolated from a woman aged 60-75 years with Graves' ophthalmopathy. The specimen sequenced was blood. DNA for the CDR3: TGTGCCACCAGCAGAGACTGGGTGGGTTCGGGACGGGGGAACACTGAAGCTTTCTTT. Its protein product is CATSRDWVGSGRGNTEAFF.